One sample yielded the 30 T cell receptor beta chains listed below, sequenced in a study of cytomegalovirus exposure and HLA in healthy donors. 13 Jbeta primers and 60 Vbeta primers were used for the PCR. Only in-frame clones appear in the TCRdb table, and some are missing; sequencing was by immunoSEQ multiplex PCR. The sample yields 110,000 to 150,000 clones, roughly 73% seen once. The sequencing input was PBMCs. The receptor set was obtained from a woman in her thirties or forties in good health and CMV-seronegative.

The sample holds one count of this clone. V gene TRBV28 combines with J gene TRBJ2-4; D perhaps matches TRBD1 (6 bases). Germline loops: CDR1 MDHEN, CDR2 SYDVKM. The CDR3 is 15 amino acids. Trimming cost V 2 bases and J 1 base, with 9 bases left between them. The CDR3 DNA reads TGTGCCAGCAGTTTAATTCAGGGGGCCAAAAACATTCAGTACTTC. It specifies CASSLIQGAKNIQYF.

J is TRBJ2-7 and V is TRBV2; the D gene is possibly TRBD1 (6 bases). V was pared by 0 bases and J by 3 bases, with 12 bases between. This CDR3 has 15 amino acids. Germline V gene lookup returns CDR1 SNHLY and CDR2 FYNNEI. The CDR3: CASSEAIIQGYEQYF. The CDR3 DNA reads TGTGCCAGCAGTGAAGCTATTATACAGGGCTACGAGCAGTACTTC. Based on the CDR3 plus reference TRBV2 and TRBJ2-7, the full variable domain is EPEVTQTPSHQVTQMGQEVILRCVPISNHLYFYWYRQILGQKVEFLVSFYNNEISEKSEIFDDQFSVERPDGSNFTLKIRSTKLEDSAMYFCASSEAIIQGYEQYFGPGTRLTVT.

V gene TRBV2 combines with J gene TRBJ1-2, with D possibly TRBD1 on 5 matching bases. Germline V gene lookup returns CDR1 SNHLY and CDR2 FYNNEI. This CDR3 comprises 14 residues. Trimming removed 6 bases from V and 1 base from J, with 12 bases in between. In nucleotides, the CDR3 is TGTGCCAGCAGCGGCGGGGCGAATAACTATGGCTACACCTTC. Its protein product is CASSGGANNYGYTF.

The chain links TRBV2 to TRBJ1-5; perhaps TRBD1 as D (6 bases). This CDR3 has 13 residues. The V end lost 6 bases, the J end lost 4 bases, and 10 bases lay between the germline ends. Germline V CDR1 and CDR2: SNHLY, FYNNEI. Written as DNA, the CDR3 is TGTGCCAGCAGCCTTAGGGGGAATCAGCCCCAGCATTTT. Translating gives CASSLRGNQPQHF.

The chain has TRBV7-9 and TRBJ2-2; 8 bases align to TRBD1. Germline values: CDR1 SEHNR, CDR2 FQNEAQ (reference sequence). After removal of 2 bases from V and 5 bases from J, the junction contained 4 bases not matched to a gene. The CDR3 has 15 amino acids. CDR3 DNA sequence: TGTGCCAGCAGCTTAACAGGGGGTAGGACCGGGGAGCTGTTTTTT. It translates to CASSLTGGRTGELFF.

The chain links TRBV7-9 to TRBJ2-2; TRBD1 aligns across 8 bases. Germline lookup yields CDR1 SEHNR and CDR2 FQNEAQ (reference sequence). After removal of 8 bases from V and 4 bases from J, the junction contained 12 bases not matched to a gene. This CDR3 has 16 amino acids. DNA for the CDR3: TGTGCCAGCCGAAAGAATACAGGGGGGAGCACCGGGGAGCTGTTTTTT. It is translated as CASRKNTGGSTGELFF. Looking up the rest from reference TRBV7-9 and TRBJ2-2 gives the full variable domain: DTGVSQNPRHKITKRGQNVTFRCDPISEHNRLYWYRQTLGQGPEFLTYFQNEAQLEKSRLLSDRFSAERPKGSFSTLEIQRTEQGDSAMYLCASRKNTGGSTGELFFGEGSRLTVL.

This clone was recorded once. The chain employs TRBV25-1 and TRBJ1-4; D is possibly TRBD1 (5 bases). The CDR3 is 16 amino acids. The germline V gene has CDR1 MGHDK and CDR2 SYGVNS. Trimming left V 3 bases short and J 8 bases short, with 19 bases between. CDR3 nucleotides: TGTGCCAGCAGTGAGGTCCTTGGGGGGATTGAAGAAAAACTGTTTTTT. Its translation: CASSEVLGGIEEKLFF.

The chain links TRBV5-4 to TRBJ1-2, with 8 bases fitting TRBD1. There are 14 residues in the CDR3. Germline trimming cut 3 bases from V and 8 bases from J; bases unmatched to any gene: 9. The germline V gene encodes CDR1 SGHNT and CDR2 YYREEE (reference sequence). The CDR3 coding sequence is TGTGCCAGCAGCTCTGGACAGGGAACGGGGGGCTACACCTTC. This codes for CASSSGQGTGGYTF.

The chain uses TRBV4-2 and TRBJ1-3; perhaps TRBD1 as D (5 bases). This CDR3 spans 15 amino acids. CDR1 and CDR2 (germline): LGHNA, YNFKEQ. V lost 0 bases and J lost 1, with 7 bases in between. The CDR3 region is CASSQEKGSGNTIYF. The CDR3 region has the DNA TGTGCCAGCAGCCAAGAGAAGGGGTCTGGAAACACCATATATTTT.

V gene TRBV19 combines with J gene TRBJ1-1; TRBD1 is a possible D gene (5 bases). Trimming took 7 bases from V and 6 from J, leaving 12 bases between them. The CDR3 contains 12 residues. CDR1 is LNHDA and CDR2 is SQIVND in the germline V gene (reference sequence). DNA for the CDR3: TGTGCCAGTACAGGGCGAGTGTCTGAAGCTTTCTTT. Translating gives CASTGRVSEAFF.

The rearrangement uses TRBV7-2 and TRBJ1-2; D call uncertain. Germline values: CDR1 SGHTA, CDR2 FQGNSA. The V end lost 5 bases, the J end lost 13 bases, and 11 bases lay between the germline ends. The CDR3 contains 10 residues. Written as DNA, the CDR3 is TGTGCCAGCAGCCCCGTGGAGTTCACCTTC. Protein product: CASSPVEFTF.

The chain uses TRBV5-4 and TRBJ1-1; D is ambiguous. Germline V gives CDR1 SGHNT, CDR2 YYREEE (reference sequence). The CDR3 totals 16 residues. Trimming left V 0 bases short and J 1 base short, with 13 bases between. CDR3 sequence reads: CASSLDTVGPNTEAFF. The CDR3 DNA follows: TGTGCCAGCAGCTTGGATACGGTGGGCCCGAACACTGAAGCTTTCTTT.

Here the CDR3 DNA reads TGTGCCAGCGAATCAGGATTCTCCTACAATGAGCAGTTCTTC. Translated, it gives CASESGFSYNEQFF. This rearrangement joins TRBV6-1 to TRBJ2-1; D unclear. In germline, CDR1 is MNHNS, CDR2 SASEGT. Trimming cost V 8 bases and J 0 bases, with 11 bases left between them. CDR3 length: 14 amino acids.

V usage is TRBV27 and J usage is TRBJ2-7; 7 bases are shared with TRBD1. The CDR3 sequence is 15 residues long. Looked up from germline, CDR1 is MNHEY and CDR2 is SMNVEV (reference sequence). Trimming at V came to 6 bases and at J to 6 bases, leaving 14 bases not matched to a gene. The CDR3 DNA reads TGTGCCAGCAGACCATTGGGAGACAGGGCTTCCGAGCAGTACTTC. Translating gives CASRPLGDRASEQYF.

The V and J genes are TRBV9 and TRBJ2-6, with 7 bases fitting TRBD1. Per the germline V gene, CDR1 is SGDLS and CDR2 is YYNGEE. V trimming: 3 bases; J trimming: 0 bases; junction bases outside the gene matches: 6. This CDR3 contains 17 residues. The CDR3 region is CASSETGTLSGANVLTF. As DNA, the CDR3 is TGTGCCAGCAGCGAGACAGGGACCCTCTCTGGGGCCAACGTCCTGACTTTC.

CDR3 DNA sequence: TGTGCCAGCAGCGTAAGCAACTCACCTGAAAAACTGTTTTTT. Its protein product is CASSVSNSPEKLFF. The V call is TRBV9, the J call TRBJ1-4; D unclear. V gave up 1 base and J gave up 7 bases, with 11 bases separating them. The CDR3 is 14 amino acids. Germline V gives CDR1 SGDLS, CDR2 YYNGEE.

The chain links TRBV7-9 to TRBJ2-3; 12 nucleotides agree with TRBD2. CDR3 length: 17 residues. Germline loops: CDR1 SEHNR, CDR2 FQNEAQ (reference sequence). V shed 2 bases and J 3 bases; nucleotides not matched to a gene: 6. Written as DNA, the CDR3 is TGTGCCAGCAGCTTAAGCCCCGGGACTAGCGGGACAGATACGCAGTATTTT. Amino acid sequence: CASSLSPGTSGTDTQYF.

The V and J genes are TRBV7-3 and TRBJ1-2; TRBD1 aligns across 9 bases. The CDR3 extends over 15 amino acids. Germline CDR1 reads SGHTA; CDR2 reads FQGTGA. V dropped 5 bases and J dropped 4; count of bases not matched to a gene: 8. CDR3 residues: CASSTTGTGSYGYTF. CDR3 in DNA: TGTGCCAGCAGCACCACCGGGACAGGGAGCTATGGCTACACCTTC.

This chain links TRBV7-2 with TRBJ1-4; TRBD1 might be the D (6 bases). Trimming left V 5 bases short and J 11 bases short, with 12 bases between. Germline V CDR1 and CDR2: SGHTA, FQGNSA. The CDR3 contains 12 residues. The CDR3 DNA reads TGTGCCAGCAGCGGACCCGGACAGAAACTGTTTTTT. Its protein product is CASSGPGQKLFF.

V and J are TRBV7-8 and TRBJ1-5; D is ambiguous. The germline gives CDR1 SGHVS, CDR2 FQNEAQ. V gave up 2 bases and J gave up 5 bases, with 7 bases separating them. CDR3 length: 13 amino acids. CDR3 sequence: CASSLLTDQPQHF. The CDR3 nucleotides read TGTGCCAGCAGCTTACTCACGGATCAGCCCCAGCATTTT.

This clone showed up just a few times. The V and J genes are TRBV10-3 and TRBJ1-6, with TRBD1 matching over 10 bases. CDR1 and CDR2 (germline): ENHRY, SYGVKD. The CDR3 consists of 14 residues. V shed 10 bases, J shed 6 bases, and the junction held 6 bases outside the gene matches. CDR3 sequence: CATGTGDTNSPLHF. The CDR3 coding sequence is TGTGCCACCGGGACAGGGGATACTAATTCACCCCTCCACTTT.

This clone was recorded only once. The genes are TRBV7-6 and TRBJ2-1; possible D gene TRBD1, 6 bases. Germline values: CDR1 SGHVS, CDR2 FNYEAQ. Trimming removed 1 base at V and 7 bases at J, with 20 bases between. The CDR3 loop spans 17 amino acids. CDR3 amino acids: CASSLVIGRGPENEQFF. The DNA of the CDR3 is TGTGCCAGCAGCTTAGTTATCGGCAGGGGCCCCGAAAATGAGCAGTTCTTC. Full variable domain (outside the CDR3, taken from reference TRBV7-6 and TRBJ2-1): GAGVSQSPRYKVTKRGQDVALRCDPISGHVSLYWYRQALGQGPEFLTYFNYEAQQDKSGLPNDRFSAERPEGSISTLTIQRTEQRDSAMYRCASSLVIGRGPENEQFFGPGTRLTVL.

The V and J genes are TRBV28 and TRBJ1-2, with TRBD1 matching over 7 bases. The CDR3 is 14 amino acids. Unmatched junction bases numbered 7, after V lost 3 bases and J lost 6 bases. Germline V gives CDR1 MDHEN, CDR2 SYDVKM. This CDR3 is CASSFRQTGHGYTF. In nucleotides, the CDR3 is TGTGCCAGCAGTTTCAGGCAGACAGGGCATGGCTACACCTTC.

This clone was seen a handful of times. The chain is built from TRBV6-5 and TRBJ2-7; the match to TRBD1 covers 7 bases. Germline V lookup: CDR1 MNHEY, CDR2 SVGAGI. The CDR3 spans 15 residues. Trimming at V came to 4 bases and at J to 0 bases, leaving 6 bases not matched to a gene. The CDR3 DNA sequence: TGTGCCAGCAGTTTGGGACAGCCAATCTCCTACGAGCAGTACTTC. It specifies CASSLGQPISYEQYF.

The rearrangement joins TRBV5-5 to TRBJ2-1, with D perhaps TRBD1 (6 bases). Trimming took off 1 base at V and 2 bases at J, with 7 bases between the two ends. Germline V gene sequence: CDR1 SGHKS, CDR2 YYEKEE (reference sequence). The CDR3 is made up of 14 amino acids. CDR3 amino acids: CASSLWGPYNEQFF. CDR3 DNA: TGTGCCAGCAGCTTGTGGGGGCCCTACAATGAGCAGTTCTTC. Variable domain in full (rest from reference TRBV5-5 and TRBJ2-1): DAGVTQSPTHLIKTRGQQVTLRCSPISGHKSVSWYQQVLGQGPQFIFQYYEKEERGRGNFPDRFSARQFPNYSSELNVNALLLGDSALYLCASSLWGPYNEQFFGPGTRLTVL.

The chain uses TRBV4-3 and TRBJ1-2, with D maybe TRBD1 (5 bases). CDR3 length equals 17 residues. Trimming shortened V by 0 bases and J by 5 bases, and 19 bases separated the two germline ends. CDR1 is LGHNA and CDR2 is YSLEER in the germline V gene. CDR3 nucleotide sequence: TGCGCCAGCAGCCAAGATTTCCCAGGGTTTCTCAGATATGGCTACACCTTC. As protein: CASSQDFPGFLRYGYTF.

The J gene is TRBJ2-5, the V gene TRBV7-9; D not certain. This CDR3 comprises 13 residues. V was cut by 1 base and J by 3 bases, with 6 bases left in between. Germline CDR1 reads SEHNR; CDR2 reads FQNEAQ (reference sequence). The CDR3 nucleotides read TGTGCCAGCAGCTTAGACCCAGAAGAGACCCAGTACTTC. Protein product: CASSLDPEETQYF.

The CDR3 bases are TGTGCCATCAGTGTAGACTTGAACACTGAAGCTTTCTTT. Translation: CAISVDLNTEAFF. The chain uses TRBV10-3 and TRBJ1-1; D ambiguous. The V gene's germline CDR1 is ENHRY and CDR2 SYGVKD. V was pared by 4 bases and J by 0 bases, with 6 bases between. The CDR3 is 13 amino acids.

A word on this clone: The same CDR3 arises from other DNA sequences in this sample as well. The chain couples TRBV10-3 to TRBJ2-2; 9 bases are a match to TRBD1. The CDR3 is 14 residues long. CDR1 ENHRY and CDR2 SYGVKD come from the germline V gene. Trimming took 6 bases from V and 5 from J; bases not matched to a gene: 4. The CDR3 loop is CAISGDRDTGELFF. The DNA for the CDR3 is TGTGCCATCAGCGGGGACAGGGATACCGGGGAGCTGTTTTTT.

V usage is TRBV29-1 and J usage is TRBJ2-2; a weak D match, TRBD1 (5 bases). Deletions cut 5 bases from V and 1 base from J, with 8 bases between. This CDR3 has 13 residues. Germline V gene lookup returns CDR1 SQVTM and CDR2 ANQGSEA. CDR3 in amino acids: CSVRRENTGELFF. CDR3 nucleotides: TGCAGCGTTCGCAGGGAGAACACCGGGGAGCTGTTTTTT.